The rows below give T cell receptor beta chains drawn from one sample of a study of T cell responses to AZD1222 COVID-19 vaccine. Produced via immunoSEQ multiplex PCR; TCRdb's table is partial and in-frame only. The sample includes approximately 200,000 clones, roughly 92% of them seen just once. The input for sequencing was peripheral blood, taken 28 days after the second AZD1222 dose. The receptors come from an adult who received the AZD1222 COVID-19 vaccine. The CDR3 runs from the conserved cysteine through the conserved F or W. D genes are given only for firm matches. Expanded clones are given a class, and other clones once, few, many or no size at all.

cdr3_nt: TGTGCCAGCAGCTTAGACTGGGGCCTCCCTACCTTGGACAATGAGCAGTTCTTC
cdr3_aa: CASSLDWGLPTLDNEQFF
d_call: -
v_call: TRBV11-3
j_call: TRBJ2-1
clone_size: -

cdr3_nt: TGTGCCAGCAGCGTAGGATACAATGAGCAGTTCTTC
cdr3_aa: CASSVGYNEQFF
d_call: -
v_call: TRBV9
j_call: TRBJ2-1
clone_size: -

cdr3_nt: TGTGCCAGCACCCCCGGGACAGCACTAAAAGCTAACTATGGCTACACCTTC
cdr3_aa: CASTPGTALKANYGYTF
d_call: TRBD1
v_call: TRBV28
j_call: TRBJ1-2
clone_size: -

cdr3_nt: TGTGCCAGCAATCTTGAGGGGGTGTCAGCGGGAGGTCTCCTGCGGGAGCAGTACTTC
cdr3_aa: CASNLEGVSAGGLLREQYF
d_call: TRBD2
v_call: TRBV28
j_call: TRBJ2-7
clone_size: -

cdr3_nt: TGTGCCAGCAGCTTAGAGGAGGGGGATATAGATACGCAGTATTTT
cdr3_aa: CASSLEEGDIDTQYF
d_call: -
v_call: TRBV7-8
j_call: TRBJ2-3
clone_size: once

cdr3_nt: TGTGCCAGCAGTCCACAGGGAATTGGCAATCAGCCCCAGCATTTT
cdr3_aa: CASSPQGIGNQPQHF
d_call: -
v_call: TRBV9
j_call: TRBJ1-5
clone_size: -

cdr3_nt: TGTGCCAGCAGCCCAGGACAGCGCCTATACACAGATACGCAGTATTTT
cdr3_aa: CASSPGQRLYTDTQYF
d_call: -
v_call: TRBV9
j_call: TRBJ2-3
clone_size: -

cdr3_nt: TGCGCCAGCAGCCAAGATTCAGGGGGCGAGGATTTGCCCCTCCACTTT
cdr3_aa: CASSQDSGGEDLPLHF
d_call: TRBD1
v_call: TRBV4-1
j_call: TRBJ1-6
clone_size: -

cdr3_nt: TGTGCCAGCAGGAGGGACAGCATGAACACTGAAGCTTTCTTT
cdr3_aa: CASRRDSMNTEAFF
d_call: TRBD1
v_call: TRBV7-9
j_call: TRBJ1-1
clone_size: once

cdr3_nt: TGTGCCTGGAGTGGTGTCGCGGGTACTAGCACAGATACGCAGTATTTT
cdr3_aa: CAWSGVAGTSTDTQYF
d_call: -
v_call: TRBV30
j_call: TRBJ2-3
clone_size: -

cdr3_nt: TGCAGTGTCGGGGAAAATGAGCAGTTCTTC
cdr3_aa: CSVGENEQFF
d_call: -
v_call: TRBV20-1
j_call: TRBJ2-1
clone_size: -

cdr3_nt: TGTGCCAGCGCTTCGACAGGGAGAGACTATGGCTACACCTTC
cdr3_aa: CASASTGRDYGYTF
d_call: TRBD1
v_call: TRBV11-2
j_call: TRBJ1-2
clone_size: -

cdr3_nt: TGTGCCAGCAGCTCCTGGCGGGGGGCCGGAGATACGCAGTATTTT
cdr3_aa: CASSSWRGAGDTQYF
d_call: TRBD2
v_call: TRBV4-2
j_call: TRBJ2-3
clone_size: -

cdr3_nt: TGTGCCAGCTCAGGGGGGCGGGAGTCCTACAATGAGCAGTTCTTC
cdr3_aa: CASSGGRESYNEQFF
d_call: -
v_call: TRBV18
j_call: TRBJ2-1
clone_size: few

cdr3_nt: TGTGCCAGCAGCCGAAGGACTAGCGGCTACAATGAGCAGTTCTTC
cdr3_aa: CASSRRTSGYNEQFF
d_call: TRBD2
v_call: TRBV3-1/TRBV3-2
j_call: TRBJ2-1
clone_size: -

cdr3_nt: TGCAGCGTGGAAAGGGGCACAAACACCGGGGAGCTGTTTTTT
cdr3_aa: CSVERGTNTGELFF
d_call: -
v_call: TRBV29-1
j_call: TRBJ2-2
clone_size: -

cdr3_nt: TGTGCCAGCAGCTTGGGACCGCTAAGCTCTGGAAACACCATATATTTT
cdr3_aa: CASSLGPLSSGNTIYF
d_call: -
v_call: TRBV5-6
j_call: TRBJ1-3
clone_size: -

cdr3_nt: TGTGCCAGCAGTTCGGGACTAGCGGGAGGCTTTGAGCAGTTCTTC
cdr3_aa: CASSSGLAGGFEQFF
d_call: TRBD2
v_call: TRBV6-5
j_call: TRBJ2-1
clone_size: -

cdr3_nt: TGTGCCAGCAGGAAGGGAGGGCGGAACACCGGGGAGCTGTTTTTT
cdr3_aa: CASRKGGRNTGELFF
d_call: TRBD2
v_call: TRBV7-3
j_call: TRBJ2-2
clone_size: once

cdr3_nt: TGTGCCAGCAGCCCTCGGGGGACGGGGTTCTTC
cdr3_aa: CASSPRGTGFF
d_call: -
v_call: TRBV11-2
j_call: TRBJ2-1
clone_size: -

cdr3_nt: TGTGCCAGCAGCTTAGAACGTCGACCGAATAATGCAACTAATGAAAAACTGTTTTTT
cdr3_aa: CASSLERRPNNATNEKLFF
d_call: -
v_call: TRBV7-9
j_call: TRBJ1-4
clone_size: -

cdr3_nt: TGTGCCACCAGCCGGGGGGGGTTGGCGGGAGAGTACAATGAGCAGTTCTTC
cdr3_aa: CATSRGGLAGEYNEQFF
d_call: TRBD2
v_call: TRBV15
j_call: TRBJ2-1
clone_size: once

cdr3_nt: TGTGCCACCAGCAGAGACGGTCAAGAGGGAGAGACCCAGTACTTC
cdr3_aa: CATSRDGQEGETQYF
d_call: -
v_call: TRBV15
j_call: TRBJ2-5
clone_size: once

cdr3_nt: TGTGCCAGCAGCCCCGTACCACTAGCGGGACTAGGCGAGCAGTACTTC
cdr3_aa: CASSPVPLAGLGEQYF
d_call: TRBD2
v_call: TRBV28
j_call: TRBJ2-7
clone_size: -

cdr3_nt: TGTGCCAGCAGACCAAACCTTGGGGCTGGGGAGTACGAGCAGTACTTC
cdr3_aa: CASRPNLGAGEYEQYF
d_call: -
v_call: TRBV11-3
j_call: TRBJ2-7
clone_size: -